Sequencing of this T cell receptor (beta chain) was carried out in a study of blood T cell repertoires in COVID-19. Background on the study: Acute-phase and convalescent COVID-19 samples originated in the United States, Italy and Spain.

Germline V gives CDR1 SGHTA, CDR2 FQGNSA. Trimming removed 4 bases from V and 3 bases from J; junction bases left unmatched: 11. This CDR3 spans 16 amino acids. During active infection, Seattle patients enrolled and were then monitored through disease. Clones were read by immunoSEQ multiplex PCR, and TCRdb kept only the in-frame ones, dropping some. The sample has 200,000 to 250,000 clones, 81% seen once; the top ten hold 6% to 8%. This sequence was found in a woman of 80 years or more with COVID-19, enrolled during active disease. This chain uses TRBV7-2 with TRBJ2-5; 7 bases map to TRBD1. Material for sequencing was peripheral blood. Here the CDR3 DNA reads TGTGCCAGCAGCTCCGCCGGGACAGAGATAAAAGAGACCCAGTACTTC. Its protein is CASSSAGTEIKETQYF.